The 17 T cell receptor beta chains listed next were all sequenced from one sample in a study of blood T cells in healthy people across ages. A J-beta primer mix and a sample-barcoded 5' primer were used in a second PCR of about 7 to 12 cycles. Each CDR3 protein is one row after TCRdb ran MiXCR on the 5' RACE reads. The top ten hold under 5% of the sample, which has some 1,500,000 distinct CDR3 sequences, about 45% seen once. Sequenced sample: blood. The receptors were sampled from a woman younger than 35 in good health.

This clonotype was found once. The chain links TRBV7-2 to TRBJ2-5; D is uncertain. Germline V gene data show CDR1 as SGHTA and CDR2 as FQGNSA. The CDR3 totals 14 residues. V lost 6 bases and J lost 7, with 18 bases in between. Here the CDR3 DNA reads TGTGCCAGCAGTCACACCCAACGATCAGGGACCCAGTACTTC. Amino acids: CASSHTQRSGTQYF.

This clonotype has only one observation. In DNA form, the CDR3 reads TGTGCCAGCAGTGAATCGGAGGGCAGGGTGGGTGAAAAACTGTTTTTT. Translating it yields CASSESEGRVGEKLFF. The chain has TRBV25-1 and TRBJ1-4, with D possibly being TRBD1 (5 bases). The CDR3 loop spans 16 amino acids. The germline CDR1 and CDR2 sequences are MGHDK and SYGVNS. Deletions cut 1 base from V and 7 bases from J, with 16 bases between.

V and J are TRBV24-1 and TRBJ2-1; D is ambiguous. The V gene's germline CDR1 is KGHDR and CDR2 SFDVKD. The ends were cut back, 4 bases at V and 6 bases at J, with 6 bases in the middle. The CDR3 contains 12 residues. The CDR3 bases are TGTGCCACCAGTGAAAATTCCAATGAGCAGTTCTTC. The encoded protein is CATSENSNEQFF.

This clonotype was counted only a few times. Since a much larger clone is just one base distant, this may be a read error. J is TRBJ1-2 and V is TRBV4-3, with D unresolved. CDR3 length: 14 residues. The V end lost 0 bases, the J end lost 2 bases, and 7 bases lay between the germline ends. Germline CDR1 reads LGHNA; CDR2 reads YSLEER. Written as DNA, the CDR3 is TGCGCCAGCAGCCAAGATAAGACGAACTATGGCTACACCTTC. It is translated as CASSQDKTNYGYTF.

The rearrangement links TRBV11-2 to TRBJ2-5; TRBD1 is a possible D gene (6 bases). V gave up 5 bases and J gave up 1 base, with 14 bases separating them. Germline CDR1 reads SGHAT; CDR2 reads FQNNGV. CDR3 length equals 15 residues. In DNA, the CDR3 is TGTGCCAGCAGCCGCACAGGGTCTACCCAAGAGACCCAGTACTTC. Amino acids: CASSRTGSTQETQYF.

A single count supports this clonotype. This may be a read error, as it is one base from a much larger clone. The CDR3 loop reads CSVEGRGRGNGQFF. CDR3 coding DNA: TGCAGCGTTGAAGGGCGCGGGAGAGGCAATGGGCAGTTCTTC. The V gene is TRBV29-1, the J gene TRBJ2-1, with 7 bases fitting TRBD2. The CDR3 is 14 amino acids. Germline V gene data show CDR1 as SQVTM and CDR2 as ANQGSEA.

This clonotype was seen a handful of times. The junction departs from germline at one end; a sequencing error may be responsible. The CDR3 protein is CASSLSFRGNTEAFF. CDR3 in DNA: TGTGCCAGCAGCTTATCGTTTCGAGGAAACACTGAAGCTTTCTTT. The chain uses TRBV27 and TRBJ1-1; no reliable D call. Germline CDR1 reads MNHEY; CDR2 reads SMNVEV (reference sequence). The length of the CDR3 is 15 residues.

This clonotype was found a few times. This sequence joins TRBV28 and TRBJ2-1; TRBD2 matches 13 bases. V gave up 6 bases and J gave up 8 bases; unmatched junction bases: 7. The CDR3 totals 15 residues. Germline CDR1 MDHEN, CDR2 SYDVKM. The CDR3 DNA is TGTGCCAGCAGCGGGACTAGCGGGACCTGGCATGAGCAGTTCTTC. Protein: CASSGTSGTWHEQFF.

This clonotype was counted at least ten times. The chain uses TRBV12-3 or TRBV12-4 and TRBJ2-5; D call uncertain. Trimming removed 3 bases from V and 2 bases from J, with 7 bases in between. This CDR3 is 13 amino acids long. In DNA form, the CDR3 reads TGTGCCAGCAGTTTTGGGATACAAGAGACCCAGTACTTC. Amino acid sequence: CASSFGIQETQYF.

V gene TRBV29-1 combines with J gene TRBJ2-2, with 9 bases fitting TRBD1. The CDR3 has 13 amino acids. The V gene end was trimmed by 6 bases and the J gene end by 4 bases; junction bases not matched to a gene: 3. CDR1 is SQVTM, CDR2 ANQGSEA, per germline. The CDR3 is CSVETGGTGELFF. CDR3 DNA sequence: TGCAGCGTAGAGACAGGGGGCACCGGGGAGCTGTTTTTT.

The chain is built from TRBV6-5 and TRBJ2-5, with D perhaps matching TRBD2 (6 bases). This CDR3 is 14 amino acids long. Germline assignment: CDR1 MNHEY and CDR2 SVGAGI. Between the trimmed V and J ends, which lost 2 bases and 1 base, there was a span of 8 bases. The chain's CDR3 is CASSYNGGQETQYF. In DNA, the CDR3 is TGTGCCAGCAGTTACAACGGGGGCCAAGAGACCCAGTACTTC.

The rearrangement joins TRBV6-2 or TRBV6-3 to TRBJ2-5; a weak D match, TRBD1 (5 bases). The V and J ends lost 5 bases and 11 bases respectively, with 18 bases between them. The CDR3 length is 13 residues. Germline V gene lookup returns CDR1 MNHEY and CDR2 SVGEGT. CDR3 DNA: TGTGCCAGCAGTATGACAGTGGAAGATGAGCAGTACTTC. Protein: CASSMTVEDEQYF.

This clonotype came up a few times. The V gene is TRBV12-3 or TRBV12-4, the J gene TRBJ1-1, with TRBD1 as a possible D gene (5 bases). The length of the CDR3 is 13 residues. V lost 7 bases and J lost 4, with 13 bases in between. CDR3 sequence (DNA): TGTGCCAGCACCCCCAGGGCGCCCACTGAAGCTTTCTTT. Its protein product is CASTPRAPTEAFF.

The chain uses TRBV20-1 and TRBJ2-1, with D tentatively TRBD1 or TRBD2 (5 bases each). The CDR3 is 15 residues long. V was clipped by 1 base and J by 8 bases, with 18 bases between them. CDR1 and CDR2 (germline): DFQATT, SNEGSKA (reference sequence). As DNA, the CDR3 is TGCAGTGCTAGAGCGTCACGGGACCCAGGCTATGAGCAGTTCTTC. Amino acids: CSARASRDPGYEQFF.

Notes on this clonotype: A much larger clonotype is one base distant, so this may be a read error. The chain combines TRBV12-3 or TRBV12-4 with TRBJ2-3, with D possibly TRBD1 on 5 matching bases. With 6 bases removed from V and 0 bases from J, the gap between germline ends came to 16 bases. The CDR3 is 16 residues long. The CDR3 DNA follows: TGTGCCAGCAGCCCCAGGGTTGTACCTAGCACAGATACGCAGTATTTT. It encodes CASSPRVVPSTDTQYF.

The chain combines TRBV12-3 or TRBV12-4 with TRBJ2-7, with a weak D call TRBD1 (5 bases). CDR3 length equals 15 residues. Trimming took off 5 bases at V and 2 bases at J, with 16 bases between the two ends. The CDR3 sequence is CASSPRGTLPYEQYF. CDR3 nucleotides: TGTGCCAGCAGTCCTAGGGGTACTCTACCCTACGAGCAGTACTTC.

V usage is TRBV10-2 and J usage is TRBJ2-5; 7 nucleotides line up with TRBD1. V lost 7 bases to trimming and J lost 5 bases; unmatched junction nucleotides: 16. CDR3 length: 16 amino acids. CDR1 and CDR2 from the germline V gene are WSHSY and SAAADI. In DNA form, the CDR3 reads TGCGCCAGCACCCGGGACAGAGACAGTTTGGGGGAGACCCAGTACTTC. It specifies CASTRDRDSLGETQYF.